This TCR beta chain originates from a study of neurological immune-mediated disorders. Overall study findings and caveats: Whereas HTLV-1-associated myelopathy showed the most TCR clonal expansion, multiple sclerosis showed the least, with levels below those of healthy controls.

Germline CDR1 reads SGHKS; CDR2 reads YYEKEE (reference sequence). This CDR3 has 18 amino acids. V was cut by 0 bases and J by 0 bases, with 19 bases left in between. At least ten counts were recorded for this clonotype. Its target is unknown. TCRdb processed the 5' RACE reads anew with MiXCR; each CDR3 protein has one entry. The sample has 4,000 or so distinct CDR3 sequences; roughly 33% are singletons. Sequencing input: CD8+ T cells from blood. This TCR was sampled from a man aged 50-59 years with HTLV-1-associated myelopathy (HAM/TSP). V is TRBV5-5 and J is TRBJ2-7, with D perhaps matching TRBD2 (9 bases). The CDR3: CASSLGDRRAGGSYEQYF. The CDR3, as DNA: TGTGCCAGCAGCTTGGGGGACAGGAGAGCGGGAGGCTCCTACGAGCAGTACTTC.